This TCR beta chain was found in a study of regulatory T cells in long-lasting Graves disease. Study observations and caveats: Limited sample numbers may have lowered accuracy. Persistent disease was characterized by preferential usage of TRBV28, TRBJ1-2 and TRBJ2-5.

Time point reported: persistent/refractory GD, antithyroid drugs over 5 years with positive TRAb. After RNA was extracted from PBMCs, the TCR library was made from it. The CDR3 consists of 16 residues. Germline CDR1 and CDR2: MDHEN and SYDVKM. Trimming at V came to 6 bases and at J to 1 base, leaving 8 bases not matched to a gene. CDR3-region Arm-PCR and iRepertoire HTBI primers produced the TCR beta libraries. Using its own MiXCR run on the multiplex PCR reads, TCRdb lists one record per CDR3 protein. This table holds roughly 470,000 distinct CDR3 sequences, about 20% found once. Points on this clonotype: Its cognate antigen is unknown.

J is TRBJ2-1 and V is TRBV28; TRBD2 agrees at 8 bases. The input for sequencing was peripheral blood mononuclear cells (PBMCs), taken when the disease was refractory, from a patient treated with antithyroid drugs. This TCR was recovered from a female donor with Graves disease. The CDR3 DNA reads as TGTGCCAGCAGCTACAAAGCGGGAGAATCCTACAATGAGCAGTTCTTC. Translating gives CASSYKAGESYNEQFF. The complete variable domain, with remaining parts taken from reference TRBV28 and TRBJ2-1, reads DVKVTQSSRYLVKRTGEKVFLECVQDMDHENMFWYRQDPGLGLRLIYFSYDVKMKEKGDIPEGYSVSREKKERFSLILESASTNQTSMYLCASSYKAGESYNEQFFGPGTRLTVL.